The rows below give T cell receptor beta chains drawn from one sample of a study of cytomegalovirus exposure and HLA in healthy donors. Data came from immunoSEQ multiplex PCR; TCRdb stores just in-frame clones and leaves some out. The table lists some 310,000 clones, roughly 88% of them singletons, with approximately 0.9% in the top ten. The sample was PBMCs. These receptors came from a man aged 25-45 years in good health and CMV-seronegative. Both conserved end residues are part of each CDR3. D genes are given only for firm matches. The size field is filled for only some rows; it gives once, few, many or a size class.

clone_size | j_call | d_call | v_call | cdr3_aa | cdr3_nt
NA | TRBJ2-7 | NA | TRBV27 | CASSLDRLRSYEQYF | TGTGCCAGCAGTCTCGACAGGTTAAGATCCTACGAGCAGTACTTC
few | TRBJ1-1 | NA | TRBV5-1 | CASSAGPMNTEAFF | TGCGCCAGCAGCGCGGGGCCTATGAACACTGAAGCTTTCTTT
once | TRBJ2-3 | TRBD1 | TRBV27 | CASSFRHRGLSDTQYF | TGTGCCAGCAGTTTCCGGCACAGGGGGCTATCAGATACGCAGTATTTT
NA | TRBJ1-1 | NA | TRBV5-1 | CASRGALDTEAFF | TGCGCCAGCAGGGGGGCACTGGACACTGAAGCTTTCTTT
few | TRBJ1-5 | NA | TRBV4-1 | CASSQVQGSNQPQHF | TGCGCCAGCAGCCAAGTACAGGGCAGCAATCAGCCCCAGCATTTT
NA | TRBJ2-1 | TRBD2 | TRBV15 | CATSMGPGTSGAEQFF | TGTGCCACCAGCATGGGCCCCGGGACTAGCGGGGCCGAGCAGTTCTTC
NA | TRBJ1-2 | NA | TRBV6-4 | CASSDSIDGAAGYTF | TGTGCCAGCAGTGACTCTATAGATGGGGCTGCTGGCTACACCTTC
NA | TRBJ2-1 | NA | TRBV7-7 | CASSLPGPYNEQFF | TGTGCCAGCAGCTTACCAGGGCCCTACAATGAGCAGTTCTTC
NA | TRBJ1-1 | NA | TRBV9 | CASSVSGLNTEAFF | TGTGCCAGCAGCGTAAGCGGGCTAAACACTGAAGCTTTCTTT
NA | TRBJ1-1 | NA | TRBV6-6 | CASTRRGESAFF | TGTGCCAGCACCCGGAGGGGAGAGTCGGCTTTCTTT
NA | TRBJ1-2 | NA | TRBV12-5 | CASGLGAPNYGYTF | TGTGCTAGTGGTTTAGGGGCACCTAACTATGGCTACACCTTC
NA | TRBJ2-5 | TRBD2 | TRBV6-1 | CASSEASGGTLGTQYF | TGTGCCAGCAGTGAAGCCTCGGGGGGGACTCTTGGGACCCAGTACTTC
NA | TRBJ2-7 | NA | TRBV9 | CASSVGGISYEQYF | TGTGCCAGCAGCGTAGGAGGGATTTCCTACGAGCAGTACTTC
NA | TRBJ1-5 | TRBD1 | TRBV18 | CASSLDRTGGGNQPQHF | TGTGCCAGCTCGCTTGACCGGACAGGGGGCGGCAATCAGCCCCAGCATTTT
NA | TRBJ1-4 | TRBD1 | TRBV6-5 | CASSLHGTGVEKLFF | TGTGCCAGCAGTCTCCACGGGACAGGGGTTGAAAAACTGTTTTTT
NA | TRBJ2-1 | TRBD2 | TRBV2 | CASSAGGPGNEQFF | TGTGCCAGCAGTGCGGGGGGGCCGGGGAATGAGCAGTTCTTC
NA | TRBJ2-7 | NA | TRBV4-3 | CASSQDRVREQYF | TGCGCCAGCAGCCAAGACAGGGTTCGCGAGCAGTACTTC
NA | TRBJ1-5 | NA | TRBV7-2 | CASSLAPEDQPQHF | TGTGCCAGCAGCTTAGCGCCCGAGGATCAGCCCCAGCATTTT
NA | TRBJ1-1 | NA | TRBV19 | CASRGSRPEAFF | TGTGCCAGTCGGGGGTCCCGACCTGAAGCTTTCTTT
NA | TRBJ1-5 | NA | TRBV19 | CASSLPPVGNQPQHF | TGTGCCAGTAGTCTCCCGCCGGTTGGCAATCAGCCCCAGCATTTT
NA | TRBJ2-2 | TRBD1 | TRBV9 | CASSVVGGAPGELFF | TGTGCCAGCAGCGTAGTAGGGGGCGCGCCCGGGGAGCTGTTTTTT
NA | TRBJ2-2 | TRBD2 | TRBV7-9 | CASSPPGGGGTGELFF | TGTGCCAGCAGCCCCCCTGGCGGGGGGGGCACCGGGGAGCTGTTTTTT
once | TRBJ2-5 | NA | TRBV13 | CASSSRQPHQETQYF | TGTGCCAGCAGTTCCCGACAGCCGCACCAAGAGACCCAGTACTTC
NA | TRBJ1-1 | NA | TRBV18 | CASSPKIAQGRGDFF | TGTGCCAGCTCACCAAAAATTGCCCAGGGCAGGGGCGATTTCTTT
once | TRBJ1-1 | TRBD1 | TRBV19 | CASRRQGSTEAFF | TGTGCCAGTAGACGACAGGGTTCCACTGAAGCTTTCTTT
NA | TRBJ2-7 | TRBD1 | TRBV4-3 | CASSRLTGGYSEQYF | TGCGCCAGCAGCCGCCTGACAGGGGGCTACAGCGAGCAGTACTTC
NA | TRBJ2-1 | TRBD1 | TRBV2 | CASSTRTGGPYNEQFF | TGTGCCAGCAGTACAAGGACAGGGGGCCCCTACAATGAGCAGTTCTTC
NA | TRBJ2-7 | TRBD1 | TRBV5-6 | CASSSGQGRVEQYF | TGTGCCAGCAGCTCGGGACAGGGAAGGGTCGAGCAGTACTTC
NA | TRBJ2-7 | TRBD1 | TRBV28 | CASSPTGGRYEQYF | TGTGCCAGCAGCCCGACAGGGGGTCGCTACGAGCAGTACTTC
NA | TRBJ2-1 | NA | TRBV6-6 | CASSYSQGEQFF | TGTGCCAGCAGTTACTCACAGGGTGAGCAGTTCTTC
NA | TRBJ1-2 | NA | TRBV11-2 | CASSPRGWFYGYTF | TGTGCCAGCAGCCCAAGAGGGTGGTTCTATGGCTACACCTTC
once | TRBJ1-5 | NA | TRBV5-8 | CASSLVRGSGNQPQHF | TGTGCCAGCAGCTTGGTGCGGGGTTCAGGCAATCAGCCCCAGCATTTT
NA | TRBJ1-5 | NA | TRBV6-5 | CASSESRQHQPQHF | TGTGCCAGCAGTGAATCCAGGCAACATCAGCCCCAGCATTTT
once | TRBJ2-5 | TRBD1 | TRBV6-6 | CASTLGTGFLETQYF | TGTGCCAGCACCTTAGGGACAGGGTTTTTAGAGACCCAGTACTTC
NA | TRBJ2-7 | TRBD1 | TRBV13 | CASSLGDRAYEQYF | TGTGCCAGCAGCTTAGGGGACAGGGCCTACGAGCAGTACTTC
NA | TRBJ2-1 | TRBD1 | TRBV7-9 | CASSPGDRNEQFF | TGTGCCAGCAGCCCGGGGGACAGGAATGAGCAGTTCTTC
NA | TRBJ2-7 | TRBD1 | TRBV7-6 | CASSLDRVPSEQYF | TGTGCCAGCAGCCTCGACAGGGTGCCTTCGGAGCAGTACTTC
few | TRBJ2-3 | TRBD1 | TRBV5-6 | CASSYRDRATDTQYF | TGTGCCAGCAGCTACCGGGACAGGGCAACAGATACGCAGTATTTT
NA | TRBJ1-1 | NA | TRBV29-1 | CSVEGRFTKAFF | TGCAGCGTTGAAGGCAGATTCACTAAAGCTTTCTTT
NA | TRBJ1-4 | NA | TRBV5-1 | CASPGLNEKLFF | TGCGCCAGTCCGGGACTTAATGAAAAACTGTTTTTT
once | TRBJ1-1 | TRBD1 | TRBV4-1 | CASSHLQGARTEAFF | TGCGCCAGCAGCCACCTACAGGGGGCGCGTACTGAAGCTTTCTTT
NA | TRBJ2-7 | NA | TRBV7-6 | CASSSEGGTTTYEQYF | TGTGCCAGCAGCTCAGAGGGGGGGACTACTACCTACGAGCAGTACTTC
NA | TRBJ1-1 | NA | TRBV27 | CASRSTRTARMNTEAFF | TGTGCCAGCAGATCCACCCGGACAGCCAGGATGAACACTGAAGCTTTCTTT
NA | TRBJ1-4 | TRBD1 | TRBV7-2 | CASSLVQGANEKLFF | TGTGCCAGCAGCTTAGTACAGGGGGCAAATGAAAAACTGTTTTTT
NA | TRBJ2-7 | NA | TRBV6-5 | CASRAIPSYEQYF | TGTGCCAGCCGAGCGATCCCCAGCTACGAGCAGTACTTC
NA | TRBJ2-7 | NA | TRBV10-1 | CASSVQGRGEQYF | TGCGCCAGCAGTGTACAGGGTCGGGGCGAGCAGTACTTC
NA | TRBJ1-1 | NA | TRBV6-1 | CASSASRAYTEAFF | TGTGCCAGCAGTGCCTCCCGAGCTTACACTGAAGCTTTCTTT
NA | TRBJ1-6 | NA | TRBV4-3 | CASSPGASSYNSPLHF | TGCGCCAGCAGCCCTGGGGCAAGCTCCTATAATTCACCCCTCCACTTT
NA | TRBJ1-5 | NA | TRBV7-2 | CASSFRQDRYSNQPQHF | TGTGCCAGCAGCTTCCGACAGGACCGATATAGCAATCAGCCCCAGCATTTT
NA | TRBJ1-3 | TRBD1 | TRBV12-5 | CASGLPQGATGSGNTIYF | TGTGCTAGTGGTTTGCCCCAGGGGGCGACAGGATCCGGAAACACCATATATTTT
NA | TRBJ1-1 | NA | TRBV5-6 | CASSLDSTGLNTEAFF | TGTGCCAGCAGCTTGGACAGTACGGGGTTGAACACTGAAGCTTTCTTT
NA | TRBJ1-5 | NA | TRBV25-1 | CASSEYRVRNQPQHF | TGTGCCAGCAGTGAATATCGGGTGCGCAATCAGCCCCAGCATTTT
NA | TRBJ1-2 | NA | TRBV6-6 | CASSYSTRGSGYTF | TGTGCCAGCAGTTACTCGACCAGGGGTAGCGGCTACACCTTC
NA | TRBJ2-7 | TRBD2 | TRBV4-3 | CASSPTGGFHEQYF | TGCGCCAGCAGCCCCACGGGGGGGTTCCACGAGCAGTACTTC
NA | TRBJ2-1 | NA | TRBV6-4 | CASSDSMGRQFF | TGTGCCAGCAGTGACTCTATGGGGCGGCAGTTCTTC
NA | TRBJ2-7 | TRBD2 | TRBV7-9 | CASSLSSGVPYEQYF | TGTGCCAGCAGCTTATCTAGCGGGGTACCCTACGAGCAGTACTTC
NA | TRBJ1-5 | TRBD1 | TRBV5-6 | CASSEKTGGSGQPQHF | TGTGCCAGCAGCGAAAAAACAGGGGGCTCGGGTCAGCCCCAGCATTTT
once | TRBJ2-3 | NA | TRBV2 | CASTREQSTDTQYF | TGTGCCAGCACCCGGGAGCAGAGCACAGATACGCAGTATTTT
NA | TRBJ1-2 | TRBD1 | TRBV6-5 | CASSFQGVPNYGYTF | TGTGCCAGCAGCTTCCAGGGGGTACCTAACTATGGCTACACCTTC
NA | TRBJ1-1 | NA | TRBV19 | CASSPVRGTEAFF | TGTGCCAGTAGTCCCGTCAGGGGTACTGAAGCTTTCTTT